Following are 9 T cell receptor beta chains from one sample sequenced in a study of blood T cell repertoires in COVID-19. Sequencing was performed with immunoSEQ multiplex PCR; in TCRdb, only in-frame clones are kept and a portion is missing. The sample lists roughly 280,000 clones, approximately 88% occurring once. Specimen: peripheral blood. The receptor set was obtained from a middle-aged man with acute or convalescent COVID-19.

The CDR3: CASVGVQGMNTEAFF. The CDR3, as DNA: TGCGCCAGCGTAGGGGTACAGGGGATGAACACTGAAGCTTTCTTT. The chain couples TRBV10-2 to TRBJ1-1; 7 bases line up with TRBD1. The ends lost 8 bases at V and 0 bases at J; junction bases unmatched: 9. The CDR3 covers 15 residues. Germline-derived CDR1 and CDR2 are WSHSY and SAAADI.

The chain combines TRBV2 with TRBJ1-5; D possibly corresponds to TRBD1 (5 bases). Germline-derived CDR1 and CDR2 are SNHLY and FYNNEI. The CDR3 runs to 15 residues. Trimming took 7 bases from V and 5 from J, leaving 18 bases between them. The CDR3 nucleotides read TGTGCCAGCATGCTCATGCCGGGGGGTCATCAGCCCCAGCATTTT. It is translated as CASMLMPGGHQPQHF.

This clone appeared a single time. The chain has TRBV30 and TRBJ1-2; the D gene is possibly TRBD1 (6 bases). Trimming cost V 1 base and J 1 base, with 13 bases left between them. Germline loops: CDR1 GTSNPN, CDR2 SVGIG (reference sequence). This CDR3 is built from 15 residues. The CDR3 sequence is CAWSEGKQGNYGYTF. DNA of the CDR3: TGTGCCTGGAGTGAGGGAAAACAGGGTAACTATGGCTACACCTTC.

Comments on this clone: At one boundary the junction diverges from the germline segment, which might be a read error. The CDR3 loop is CAWSALIHRGLNF. In DNA form, the CDR3 reads TGTGCCTGGAGTGCACTAATTCACAGGGGGCTAAACTTC. V gene TRBV30 combines with J gene TRBJ1-2; 9 bases fit TRBD1. The germline gives CDR1 GTSNPN, CDR2 SVGIG (reference sequence). This CDR3 is built from 13 residues. The variable domain in full, completed from reference TRBV30 and TRBJ1-2, reads SQTIHQWPATLVQPVGSPLSLECTVEGTSNPNLYWYRQAAGRGLQLLFYSVGIGQISSEVPQNLSASRPQDRQFILSSKKLLLSDSGFYLCAWSALIHRGLNFGSGTRLTVV.

The chain links TRBV2 to TRBJ1-2, with D possibly being TRBD1 (5 bases). The CDR3 covers 16 residues. Trimming cost V 6 bases and J 6 bases, with 23 bases left between them. The germline V gene has CDR1 SNHLY and CDR2 FYNNEI. DNA of the CDR3: TGTGCCAGCAGGGATACCTTCGGGGGGAGGTCGGATGGCTACACCTTC. Its protein is CASRDTFGGRSDGYTF.

V usage is TRBV4-1 and J usage is TRBJ2-1; 10 bases map to TRBD2. Trimming at V came to 0 bases and at J to 10 bases, leaving 9 bases not matched to a gene. CDR1 MGHRA and CDR2 YSYEKL come from the germline V gene. The CDR3 contains 16 residues. CDR3 residues: CASSQERLAGAREQFF. In DNA, the CDR3 is TGCGCCAGCAGCCAAGAGAGGCTAGCGGGGGCTCGGGAGCAGTTCTTC.

In this sample, this clone turned up once. The rearrangement uses TRBV5-1 and TRBJ1-1; 9 bases agree with TRBD1. Germline CDR1 reads SGHRS; CDR2 reads YFSETQ. V lost 3 bases and J lost 5; bases outside the gene matches: 8. This CDR3 is built from 15 residues. The chain's CDR3 is CASSSGQGRETEAFF. Here the CDR3 DNA reads TGCGCCAGCAGCTCGGGACAGGGAAGAGAGACTGAAGCTTTCTTT.

The chain recombines TRBV3-1 (or the pseudogene TRBV3-2) with TRBJ1-2; 7 bases agree with TRBD1. The V gene end was trimmed by 1 base and the J gene end by 6 bases; junction bases not matched to a gene: 2. The CDR3 spans 13 residues. CDR1 and CDR2 (germline): LGHDT, YNNKEL (reference sequence). CDR3 coding DNA: TGTGCCAGCAGCCAAGCCGGGACAGATGGCTACACCTTC. It is translated as CASSQAGTDGYTF.

This chain links TRBV2 with TRBJ1-6; 8 bases agree with TRBD1. The junction had 6 bases not matched to a gene; V was cut back by 4 bases and J by 10 bases. Germline V gene data show CDR1 as SNHLY and CDR2 as FYNNEI. The CDR3 is 14 amino acids. CDR3 coding DNA: TGTGCCAGCAGTGGACGACAGGGGACCTCACCCCTCCACTTT. Amino acid sequence: CASSGRQGTSPLHF.